A single sample is the source of the 25 T cell receptor beta chains below, sequenced in a study of CD8+ T cells in alopecia areata. Sequencing templates came from extracted RNA that was reverse transcribed into cDNA. TCRdb's table, derived via immunoSEQ multiplex PCR, lists solely in-frame clones and lacks some. The sample shows about 140,000 clones, about 54% of them seen only once. The specimen was CD4+ T cells sorted from blood. Every receptor here comes from a human donor in good health.

A word on this clone: Other DNA sequences in the sample encode the same CDR3. V is TRBV7-6 and J is TRBJ2-5; no definite D call. The CDR3 spans 11 residues. Trimming stripped 4 bases from V and 1 base from J, with 1 base between. Germline lookup yields CDR1 SGHVS and CDR2 FNYEAQ. The CDR3 coding sequence is TGTGCCAGCAGCTCCCAAGAGACCCAGTACTTC. Translation: CASSSQETQYF.

The chain has TRBV4-2 and TRBJ2-2, with unresolved D. With 0 bases removed from V and 6 bases from J, the gap between germline ends came to 11 bases. The CDR3 runs to 15 residues. Germline V lookup: CDR1 LGHNA, CDR2 YNFKEQ. DNA of the CDR3: TGTGCCAGCAGCCAAGATATGAGATTGGCCGGGGAGCTGTTTTTT. Translated, it gives CASSQDMRLAGELFF.

The chain joins TRBV20-1 to TRBJ1-5; D perhaps matches TRBD1 (5 bases). The ends were cut back, 6 bases at V and 7 bases at J, with 10 bases in the middle. The V gene's germline CDR1 is DFQATT and CDR2 SNEGSKA (reference sequence). CDR3 length: 11 amino acids. CDR3 nucleotides: TGCAGTGCCAGGGCCGGCCAGCCCCAGCATTTT. Protein sequence: CSARAGQPQHF.

The J gene is TRBJ2-7, the V gene TRBV7-8; 11 bases line up with TRBD2. Germline CDR1 SGHVS, CDR2 FQNEAQ. This CDR3 contains 17 residues. V lost 0 bases and J lost 4; bases outside the gene matches: 8. CDR3 in DNA: TGTGCCAGCAGCTTAGCGCGGGGGACTAGCGGACAATACGAGCAGTACTTC. It translates to CASSLARGTSGQYEQYF.

The CDR3 DNA sequence: TGTGCCAGCAGCTTAGGACGAATGAGGGGCGCCCAGTACTTC. Its protein is CASSLGRMRGAQYF. V is TRBV7-8 and J is TRBJ2-4; D may be TRBD1 or TRBD2 (5 bases each). V was cut by 1 base and J by 13 bases, with 17 bases left in between. This CDR3 spans 14 amino acids. CDR1 and CDR2 (germline): SGHVS, FQNEAQ.

V gene TRBV5-1 combines with J gene TRBJ1-5, with 7 bases that match TRBD1. The V segment lost 3 bases and the J segment 5 bases; nucleotides outside the gene matches: 2. The CDR3 loop spans 13 amino acids. Germline-derived CDR1 and CDR2 are SGHRS and YFSETQ. CDR3 residues: CASSSQGDQPQHF. The CDR3 nucleotides are TGCGCCAGCAGCTCGCAGGGGGATCAGCCCCAGCATTTT.

V usage is TRBV6-5 and J usage is TRBJ2-3; D gene uncertain. The germline V gene has CDR1 MNHEY and CDR2 SVGAGI. The CDR3 loop spans 12 amino acids. Trimming removed 6 bases at V and 6 bases at J, with 10 bases between. The CDR3 sequence: CASSQLGDTQYF. In DNA form, the CDR3 reads TGTGCCAGCAGCCAACTCGGGGATACGCAGTATTTT.

The sample holds a few counts of this clone. This sequence joins TRBV2 and TRBJ2-2; D call uncertain. Germline values: CDR1 SNHLY, CDR2 FYNNEI. V was cut by 1 base and J by 5 bases, with 8 bases left in between. The CDR3 length is 14 residues. Here the CDR3 DNA reads TGTGCCAGCAGTGAAGTGCCCCCTACCGGGGAGCTGTTTTTT. Its translation: CASSEVPPTGELFF. Full variable domain (missing parts from reference TRBV2 and TRBJ2-2): EPEVTQTPSHQVTQMGQEVILRCVPISNHLYFYWYRQILGQKVEFLVSFYNNEISEKSEIFDDQFSVERPDGSNFTLKIRSTKLEDSAMYFCASSEVPPTGELFFGEGSRLTVL.

The genes are TRBV29-1 and TRBJ2-1; D is undetermined. Germline V gene sequence: CDR1 SQVTM, CDR2 ANQGSEA. The CDR3 sequence is 12 residues long. Between the trimmed V and J ends, which lost 4 bases and 7 bases, there was a span of 11 bases. The CDR3: CSVARSFNEQFF. CDR3 nucleotide sequence: TGCAGCGTTGCTAGAAGTTTTAATGAGCAGTTCTTC.

The V call is TRBV15, the J call TRBJ2-5; D is unclear. The CDR3 length is 14 residues. CDR1 is LNHNV, CDR2 YYDKDF, per germline (reference sequence). Trimming took off 1 base at V and 5 bases at J, with 11 bases between the two ends. CDR3: CATSRGTQAETQYF. CDR3 coding DNA: TGTGCCACCAGCAGAGGGACCCAGGCGGAGACCCAGTACTTC.

The chain combines TRBV28 with TRBJ2-6, with 8 bases fitting TRBD1. J gave up 4 bases and V 5 bases, and 10 bases lay outside the gene matches. CDR3 size: 17 residues. The germline V gene has CDR1 MDHEN and CDR2 SYDVKM. CDR3 bases: TGTGCCAGCAGTCCGAGGACAGGGAACGCCGGGGCCAACGTCCTGACTTTC. Amino acid sequence: CASSPRTGNAGANVLTF.

In its sample, this clone was seen a few times. V and J are TRBV6-5 and TRBJ1-1; D unclear. Between the trimmed V and J ends, which lost 2 bases and 7 bases, there was a span of 11 bases. The CDR3 has 13 amino acids. CDR1 MNHEY and CDR2 SVGAGI come from the germline V gene. CDR3 DNA: TGTGCCAGCAGTTACGCTCCGAGCGGTGAAGCTTTCTTT. Amino acids: CASSYAPSGEAFF.

The chain is built from TRBV29-1 and TRBJ1-1, with a possible D match to TRBD1 (5 bases). With 6 bases removed from V and 5 bases from J, the gap between germline ends came to 19 bases. This CDR3 region has 14 residues. The V gene's germline CDR1 is SQVTM and CDR2 ANQGSEA. CDR3 sequence (DNA): TGCAGCGTGAGAAGGTGGGGGGAAGGAACTGAAGCTTTCTTT. Protein product: CSVRRWGEGTEAFF.

This clone was counted between two and nine times. V and J are TRBV11-2 and TRBJ2-1; 13 bases match TRBD2. CDR1 is SGHAT, CDR2 FQNNGV, per germline. After removal of 5 bases from V and 7 bases from J, the junction contained 2 bases not matched to a gene. This CDR3 comprises 14 residues. CDR3 in DNA: TGTGCCAGCAGCCCGGGACTAGCGGGGAATGAGCAGTTCTTC. It yields the protein CASSPGLAGNEQFF.

This clone is medium-sized within its sample. CDR3 in DNA: TGTGCCAGCAGCACTAACAGGGGGCCCAACACCGGGGAGCTGTTTTTT. This translates into CASSTNRGPNTGELFF. This chain uses TRBV7-9 with TRBJ2-2, with TRBD1 matching over 9 bases. Germline V lookup: CDR1 SEHNR, CDR2 FQNEAQ (reference sequence). The CDR3 sequence is 16 residues long. The trim removed 5 bases at V and 2 bases at J, leaving 6 bases unmatched.

V is TRBV23-1 and J is TRBJ2-5; D gene uncertain. TRBV23-1 is labeled an ORF, and its function is uncertain. V was clipped by 0 bases and J by 6 bases, with 14 bases between them. This CDR3 is 15 amino acids long. The CDR3 DNA sequence: TGCGCCAGCAGTCAATCACCACACCACTGCAAGACCCAGTACTTC. Its protein is CASSQSPHHCKTQYF.

This clone came up a few times. The chain combines TRBV21-1 with TRBJ1-2. TRBV21-1 is given as a pseudogene. The CDR3 loop spans 11 amino acids. The CDR3 here is CASGPEKGYTF. CDR3 nucleotides: TGTGCCAGCGGCCCAGAGAAAGGCTACACCTTC.

V is TRBV2 and J is TRBJ2-5, with 7 bases that match TRBD1. From germline, CDR1 is SNHLY and CDR2 FYNNEI. The trim removed 8 bases at V and 6 bases at J, leaving 6 bases unmatched. The CDR3 is 12 amino acids. CDR3 nucleotides: TGTGCCAGCGAGGGGGCAAGTAAGACCCAGTACTTC. It encodes CASEGASKTQYF.

The CDR3 loop is CSVATSGRRNEQFF. The CDR3 region has the DNA TGCAGCGTTGCGACTAGCGGGAGGCGAAATGAGCAGTTCTTC. The V and J genes are TRBV29-1 and TRBJ2-1, with 13 positions matching TRBD2. V shed 4 bases and J 7 bases; nucleotides not matched to a gene: 4. Germline values: CDR1 SQVTM, CDR2 ANQGSEA. The CDR3 contains 14 residues.

The rearrangement joins TRBV10-3 to TRBJ2-7; 13 bases match TRBD2. This CDR3 contains 15 residues. V was pared by 5 bases and J by 4 bases, with 5 bases of the junction left unmatched. Germline V gene lookup returns CDR1 ENHRY and CDR2 SYGVKD. Written as DNA, the CDR3 is TGTGCCATCAGTCCTCGGACTAGCGGGAGTTACGAGCAGTACTTC. It translates to CAISPRTSGSYEQYF.

This chain uses TRBV29-1 with TRBJ2-2; 8 bases align to TRBD1. The CDR3 runs to 13 residues. The J segment lost 5 bases and the V segment lost 7 bases, leaving 6 bases of the junction unmatched. Germline CDR1 is SQVTM and CDR2 is ANQGSEA. CDR3 amino acids: CSARTGQTGELFF. CDR3 coding DNA: TGCAGCGCGAGGACAGGGCAGACCGGGGAGCTGTTTTTT.

J is TRBJ1-1 and V is TRBV29-1; no clear D. V lost 4 bases and J lost 1, with 10 bases in between. The CDR3 sequence is 13 residues long. Germline V gene data show CDR1 as SQVTM and CDR2 as ANQGSEA. The CDR3 loop is CSVGRRANTEAFF. As DNA, the CDR3 is TGCAGCGTTGGAAGGAGAGCGAACACTGAAGCTTTCTTT. The complete variable domain, with remaining parts taken from reference TRBV29-1 and TRBJ1-1, reads SAVISQKPSRDICQRGTSLTIQCQVDSQVTMMFWYRQQPGQSLTLIATANQGSEATYESGFVIDKFPISRPNLTFSTLTVSNMSPEDSSIYLCSVGRRANTEAFFGQGTRLTVV.

This clone turned up a few times. The chain joins TRBV7-2 to TRBJ2-5, with 10 bases matching TRBD2. Germline V gives CDR1 SGHTA, CDR2 FQGNSA. V lost 3 bases, J lost 4 bases, and 5 bases stayed unmatched. CDR3 length equals 15 residues. The CDR3 spells CASSLSSGRGETQYF. CDR3 sequence (DNA): TGTGCCAGCAGCTTGTCCAGCGGGAGGGGAGAGACCCAGTACTTC.

The CDR3 nucleotides are TGCAGCGTCTCCTTGAGGCGGGCCTACAATGAGCAGTTCTTC. Translated, it gives CSVSLRRAYNEQFF. The chain carries TRBV29-1 and TRBJ2-1, with a weak D call TRBD2 (5 bases). This CDR3 has 14 residues. Trimming pared 6 bases from V and 2 bases from J, leaving 14 bases between. The germline V gene has CDR1 SQVTM and CDR2 ANQGSEA.

V gene TRBV29-1 combines with J gene TRBJ2-1, with D possibly being TRBD2 (6 bases). CDR1 is SQVTM, CDR2 ANQGSEA, per germline. The germline V and J ends were trimmed by 4 bases and 7 bases, with 17 bases remaining between them. The CDR3 length is 14 residues. CDR3 DNA: TGCAGCGTTGCAAATAAACTAGCTCGGAATGAGCAGTTCTTC. It translates to CSVANKLARNEQFF.